One sample yielded the 16 T cell receptor beta chains listed below, sequenced in a study of blood T cell repertoires in COVID-19. The assay was immunoSEQ multiplex PCR, and TCRdb's table has in-frame clones only and misses some. The repertoire holds fewer than 250,000 clones, with around 87% as singletons. Sequences were obtained from peripheral blood. All receptors derive from a man aged 60-69 years with acute or convalescent COVID-19.

The genes are TRBV19 and TRBJ2-5; 7 positions agree with TRBD2. The CDR3 totals 13 residues. Germline V gene sequence: CDR1 LNHDA, CDR2 SQIVND (reference sequence). The V and J ends lost 8 bases and 7 bases, in that order; junction bases with no gene match: 10. The CDR3 region is CASAGGNPGTQYF. The CDR3 DNA reads as TGTGCCAGTGCCGGGGGGAACCCTGGGACCCAGTACTTC.

The rearrangement uses TRBV5-1 and TRBJ2-3, with a tentative D call TRBD1 (6 bases). CDR3 length: 15 amino acids. Between the trimmed V and J ends, which lost 0 bases and 2 bases, there was a span of 10 bases. Germline V gene lookup returns CDR1 SGHRS and CDR2 YFSETQ. The CDR3 sequence is CASSLGGRLTDTQYF. CDR3 DNA: TGCGCCAGCAGCTTGGGGGGGCGGCTCACAGATACGCAGTATTTT.

This rearrangement joins TRBV14 to TRBJ1-4; D is uncertain. With 0 bases removed from V and 8 bases from J, the gap between germline ends came to 13 bases. From germline, CDR1 is SGHDN and CDR2 FVKESK. CDR3 length equals 15 residues. For the CDR3, the DNA is TGTGCCAGCAGCCAAGATTCGAGGGAGGGCGAAAAACTGTTTTTT. This sequence encodes CASSQDSREGEKLFF.

This chain links TRBV7-8 with TRBJ1-1; no firm D call. The germline gives CDR1 SGHVS, CDR2 FQNEAQ. V lost 2 bases to trimming and J lost 6 bases, with 16 bases between them. There are 15 residues in the CDR3. The CDR3 loop reads CASSLQSDTGAEAFF. The CDR3 bases are TGTGCCAGCAGCTTACAGTCAGACACGGGAGCTGAAGCTTTCTTT.

V is TRBV2 and J is TRBJ2-5, with 8 bases that match TRBD1. The germline V gene has CDR1 SNHLY and CDR2 FYNNEI. The CDR3 is 15 amino acids. Losses at the gene ends were 7 bases for V and 5 bases for J; bases not matched to a gene: 12. The CDR3 DNA reads as TGTGCCAGCAATCTAAACAGGGGGACGGGGGAGACCCAGTACTTC. This translates into CASNLNRGTGETQYF.

The gene calls are TRBV7-2 and TRBJ1-2; 8 bases are shared with TRBD1. Germline values: CDR1 SGHTA, CDR2 FQGNSA. Germline trimming cut 7 bases from V and 8 bases from J; bases unmatched to any gene: 3. The CDR3 has 11 amino acids. The DNA of the CDR3 is TGTGCCAGCACAACAGGGGGAGGCTACACCTTC. Residues: CASTTGGGYTF. The full variable domain, its missing parts supplied by reference TRBV7-2 and TRBJ1-2, is GAGVSQSPSNKVTEKGKDVELRCDPISGHTALYWYRQSLGQGLEFLIYFQGNSAPDKSGLPSDRFSAERTGGSVSTLTIQRTQQEDSAVYLCASTTGGGYTFGSGTRLTVV.

The chain carries TRBV4-1 and TRBJ1-5; TRBD1 agrees at 8 bases. The CDR3 is 15 amino acids. The V and J ends lost 3 bases and 4 bases, in that order; junction bases with no gene match: 5. Germline assignment: CDR1 MGHRA and CDR2 YSYEKL. In DNA form, the CDR3 reads TGCGCCAGCAGCCATATAACAGGGGGGAATCAGCCCCAGCATTTT. Amino acids: CASSHITGGNQPQHF.

The chain has TRBV7-2 and TRBJ2-4; TRBD1 matches at 9 bases. This CDR3 comprises 15 residues. CDR1 and CDR2 (germline): SGHTA, FQGNSA. With 5 bases clipped from V and 7 bases from J, the junction kept 9 bases outside the gene matches. The CDR3 here is CASSKEGGQGNIQYF. CDR3 DNA sequence: TGTGCCAGCAGCAAAGAAGGGGGACAGGGCAACATTCAGTACTTC. Supplemented by reference TRBV7-2 and TRBJ2-4, the full variable domain reads GAGVSQSPSNKVTEKGKDVELRCDPISGHTALYWYRQSLGQGLEFLIYFQGNSAPDKSGLPSDRFSAERTGGSVSTLTIQRTQQEDSAVYLCASSKEGGQGNIQYFGAGTRLSVL.

The chain has TRBV19 and TRBJ1-2; 7 positions agree with TRBD1. This CDR3 has 13 residues. The V segment lost 7 bases and the J segment 6 bases; nucleotides outside the gene matches: 8. Germline V gives CDR1 LNHDA, CDR2 SQIVND (reference sequence). CDR3 residues: CASTMGTGDGYTF. In DNA, the CDR3 is TGTGCCAGTACCATGGGTACAGGGGATGGCTACACCTTC.

This chain uses TRBV18 with TRBJ2-5, with TRBD1 as a possible D gene (6 bases). This CDR3 comprises 14 residues. CDR1 and CDR2 (germline): KGHSH, LQKENI. V was clipped by 4 bases and J by 7 bases, with 16 bases between them. CDR3 bases: TGTGCCAGCTCACTGGCAGGGGATGTTGGGACCCAGTACTTC. This codes for CASSLAGDVGTQYF.

The chain has TRBV21-1 and TRBJ1-5; the table gives TRBD1 as D, unverified against the DNA. TRBV21-1 is given as a pseudogene. The CDR3 loop spans 13 amino acids. The CDR3 loop is CASSVGQAQPQHF. CDR3 nucleotide sequence: TGTGCCAGCAGCGTTGGACAGGCCCAGCCCCAGCATTTT.

J is TRBJ2-1 and V is TRBV11-2; TRBD1 might be the D (6 bases). The V gene lost 4 bases and the J gene lost 7 bases, with 14 bases spanning the gap. Germline lookup yields CDR1 SGHAT and CDR2 FQNNGV. The CDR3 runs 14 residues. The chain's CDR3 is CASSSNRVGNEQFF. CDR3 bases: TGTGCCAGCAGCTCGAACAGGGTGGGGAATGAGCAGTTCTTC.

The chain employs TRBV5-1 and TRBJ2-3; 7 bases map to TRBD2. The CDR3 covers 13 residues. With 1 base clipped from V and 6 bases from J, the junction kept 2 bases outside the gene matches. CDR1 and CDR2 (germline): SGHRS, YFSETQ. CDR3 coding DNA: TGCGCCAGCAGCTTGAGCGGGGAGGATACGCAGTATTTT. This encodes CASSLSGEDTQYF.

The CDR3 region is CASSPAGTARTEAFF. CDR3 nucleotide sequence: TGTGCCAGCTCACCCGCCGGGACAGCTCGAACTGAAGCTTTCTTT. This chain uses TRBV18 with TRBJ1-1, with TRBD1 matching 7 bases. Germline V gives CDR1 KGHSH, CDR2 LQKENI. V was pared by 3 bases and J by 5 bases, with 9 bases of the junction left unmatched. This CDR3 is built from 15 residues.

The V gene is TRBV7-8, the J gene TRBJ1-6; D is unresolved. The CDR3 length is 14 residues. Trimming removed 3 bases from V and 4 bases from J, with 7 bases in between. Looked up from germline, CDR1 is SGHVS and CDR2 is FQNEAQ. This CDR3 is CASSLRDYNSPLHF. CDR3 coding DNA: TGTGCCAGCAGCTTGAGGGATTATAATTCACCCCTCCACTTT.

This clone has at least ten counts. The rearrangement joins TRBV9 to TRBJ1-3, with 11 nucleotides matching TRBD1. CDR3 length: 15 residues. After removal of 0 bases from V and 6 bases from J, the junction contained 2 bases not matched to a gene. CDR1 and CDR2 (germline): SGDLS, YYNGEE. CDR3 bases: TGTGCCAGCAGCGTAGGGACAGGGGGCCCAAACACCATATATTTT. Amino acids: CASSVGTGGPNTIYF.